Following are 23 T cell receptor beta chains from one sample sequenced in a study of T cells after yellow fever vaccination (dated by TCRdb to about 2019). The method behind the library was 5' RACE. The listed sequencing device is Illumina HiSeq 2500. TCRdb reprocessed the public reads (quality trimming at Q25 with fastp, clone calling with MiXCR) and kept in-frame beta chains. Rows are unified per CDR3 protein, each entry keeping the most common DNA and genes. This sample is represented by around 13,000 distinct CDR3 sequences; 4.9% of them were singletons. The ten largest clones add up to about half of the sample. The treatment or condition label here, explained by the study, means: live attenuated yellow fever vaccine strain. The material was PBMCs, either bulk or a sorted T-cell subset (CD4+, CD8+, memory, or dextramer-sorted; not recorded which), obtained 45 days after the yellow fever booster vaccination. The origin of the receptors is a man under 40 who received the YFV17D yellow fever vaccine.

The sample holds many counts of this clonotype. The chain recombines TRBV5-1 with TRBJ2-1, with unresolved D. The V gene's germline CDR1 is SGHRS and CDR2 YFSETQ. The CDR3 covers 14 residues. Trimming left V 0 bases short and J 3 bases short, with 7 bases between. As DNA, the CDR3 is TGCGCCAGCAGCTTGGCGGCAGACTACAATGAGCAGTTCTTC. Translating it yields CASSLAADYNEQFF.

By sample share, this clonotype is medium-sized (0.01 to 0.1%). The CDR3 coding sequence is TGTGCCAGTAGCACCGGGGAGACCCAGTACTTC. This codes for CASSTGETQYF. The V gene is TRBV19, the J gene TRBJ2-5; no firm D call. There are 11 residues in the CDR3. The V gene lost 6 bases and the J gene lost 5 bases, with 7 bases spanning the gap. In germline, CDR1 is LNHDA, CDR2 SQIVND (reference sequence).

This clonotype was detected many times. The rearrangement uses TRBV7-3 and TRBJ1-1, with unresolved D. Per the germline V gene, CDR1 is SGHTA and CDR2 is FQGTGA. CDR3 size: 13 residues. V lost 2 bases and J 2 bases, leaving 6 bases between the germline ends. The CDR3 sequence: CASSLGYNTEAFF. The DNA of the CDR3 is TGTGCCAGCAGCTTAGGCTACAACACTGAAGCTTTCTTT.

This clonotype was counted ten times or more. One junction end does not reproduce the germline sequence, and a read error may be involved. The chain employs TRBV30 and TRBJ1-1, with 9 bases identical to TRBD1. The CDR3 is made up of 14 amino acids. Germline lookup yields CDR1 GTSNPN and CDR2 SVGIG (reference sequence). CDR3 loop: CAWSTGTGNIEAFF. CDR3 bases: TGTGCCTGGAGTACCGGGACAGGGAACATTGAAGCTTTCTTT. The full variable domain, its missing parts supplied by reference TRBV30 and TRBJ1-1, is SQTIHQWPATLVQPVGSPLSLECTVEGTSNPNLYWYRQAAGRGLQLLFYSVGIGQISSEVPQNLSASRPQDRQFILSSKKLLLSDSGFYLCAWSTGTGNIEAFFGQGTRLTVV.

At least ten counts were recorded for this clonotype. The chain uses TRBV15 and TRBJ2-3; TRBD1 matches 10 bases. CDR1 is LNHNV and CDR2 is YYDKDF in the germline V gene (reference sequence). The CDR3 runs 15 residues. V trimming: 3 bases; J trimming: 7 bases; junction bases outside the gene matches: 7. The CDR3 protein is CATSRGTGVLNTQYF. The CDR3 DNA is TGTGCCACCAGCAGGGGGACAGGGGTCTTAAATACGCAGTATTTT.

The chain links TRBV7-9 to TRBJ1-2; D gene ambiguous. Trimming left V 10 bases short and J 6 bases short, with 18 bases between. The germline CDR1 and CDR2 sequences are SEHNR and FQNEAQ (reference sequence). CDR3 length equals 13 residues. CDR3 region: CAMGPGQVDGYTF. DNA of the CDR3: TGTGCCATGGGCCCTGGGCAGGTGGATGGCTACACCTTC.

This clonotype was counted at least ten times. The gene calls are TRBV12-3 or TRBV12-4 and TRBJ2-5, with TRBD1 matching over 8 bases. Trimming took 3 bases from V and 4 from J; bases not matched to a gene: 7. The CDR3 contains 15 residues. The CDR3 region has the DNA TGTGCCAGCAGTTTGGCAGGGGGCGCGGGAGAGACCCAGTACTTC. Translated, it gives CASSLAGGAGETQYF.

At least ten counts were recorded for this clonotype. The chain is built from TRBV6-4 and TRBJ2-1; 9 nucleotides agree with TRBD2. Germline V lookup: CDR1 MRHNA, CDR2 SNTAGT. CDR3 size: 14 residues. V lost 9 bases, J lost 9 bases, and 12 bases stayed unmatched. The CDR3 loop reads CARWGREGRSEQFF. CDR3 in DNA: TGTGCCAGATGGGGGCGGGAGGGCCGGAGTGAGCAGTTCTTC.

In its sample, this clonotype was seen many times. The chain uses TRBV5-4 and TRBJ1-1; 11 bases fit TRBD1. This CDR3 has 15 residues. Germline V gives CDR1 SGHNT, CDR2 YYREEE (reference sequence). Unmatched junction bases numbered 6, after V lost 4 bases and J lost 4 bases. This CDR3 is CASSPWTGGGTEAFF. As DNA, the CDR3 is TGTGCCAGCAGCCCGTGGACAGGGGGCGGCACTGAAGCTTTCTTT. Full variable domain (outside the CDR3, taken from reference TRBV5-4 and TRBJ1-1): ETGVTQSPTHLIKTRGQQVTLRCSSQSGHNTVSWYQQALGQGPQFIFQYYREEENGRGNFPPRFSGLQFPNYSSELNVNALELDDSALYLCASSPWTGGGTEAFFGQGTRLTVV.

This clonotype was counted ten times or more. V usage is TRBV28 and J usage is TRBJ2-2; D not resolved. V lost 6 bases and J lost 3, with 11 bases in between. The CDR3 runs to 14 residues. Germline CDR1 is MDHEN and CDR2 is SYDVKM. CDR3 region: CASRETLDTGELFF. The CDR3 DNA reads TGTGCCAGCAGGGAAACCTTGGACACCGGGGAGCTGTTTTTT.

The table lists this clonotype with many counts. J is TRBJ1-5 and V is TRBV6-5; TRBD1 is a possible D gene (5 bases). Between the trimmed V and J ends, which lost 6 bases and 7 bases, there was a span of 13 bases. The V gene's germline CDR1 is MNHEY and CDR2 SVGAGI. This CDR3 is built from 13 residues. For the CDR3, the DNA is TGTGCCAGCAGCCAGCAGGGTGGCCAGCCCCAGCATTTT. It translates to CASSQQGGQPQHF.

This clonotype was detected ten times or more. The V call is TRBV7-2, the J call TRBJ1-5; a weak D match, TRBD1 (6 bases). The germline CDR1 and CDR2 sequences are SGHTA and FQGNSA. V was shortened by 2 bases and J by 6 bases, with 14 bases between the two germline ends. The CDR3 runs 15 residues. This CDR3 reads CASSLRRGGPQPQHF. CDR3 bases: TGTGCCAGCAGCTTACGGCGAGGGGGGCCTCAGCCCCAGCATTTT. The whole variable domain, filled in from reference TRBV7-2 and TRBJ1-5, reads GAGVSQSPSNKVTEKGKDVELRCDPISGHTALYWYRQSLGQGLEFLIYFQGNSAPDKSGLPSDRFSAERTGGSVSTLTIQRTQQEDSAVYLCASSLRRGGPQPQHFGDGTRLSIL.

Only a few counts were recorded for this clonotype. The CDR3 here is CSARDPGWSTYNEQFF. In DNA, the CDR3 is TGCAGTGCTAGAGATCCCGGGTGGAGCACCTACAATGAGCAGTTCTTC. The chain combines TRBV20-1 with TRBJ2-1; D gene uncertain. Germline lookup yields CDR1 DFQATT and CDR2 SNEGSKA (reference sequence). Trimming took 0 bases from V and 2 from J, leaving 14 bases between them. This CDR3 has 16 amino acids.

This clonotype was detected many times. The chain has TRBV7-3 and TRBJ2-1; 10 bases match TRBD1. V lost 4 bases, J lost 9 bases, and 6 bases stayed unmatched. Germline-derived CDR1 and CDR2 are SGHTA and FQGTGA. The CDR3 has 14 amino acids. The CDR3 coding sequence is TGTGCCAGCAGCTCCGGGACAGGGGTCGGTGAGCAGTTCTTC. The encoded protein is CASSSGTGVGEQFF.

This clonotype was found many times. This chain uses TRBV20-1 with TRBJ1-2, with D possibly being TRBD1 (6 bases). Germline loops: CDR1 DFQATT, CDR2 SNEGSKA (reference sequence). This CDR3 region has 16 residues. Trimming pared 5 bases from V and 1 base from J, leaving 20 bases between. CDR3 in amino acids: CSAPTGGQTDNYGYTF. CDR3 in DNA: TGCAGTGCTCCGACCGGAGGACAGACGGATAACTATGGCTACACCTTC.

This clonotype occurred many times. The rearrangement uses TRBV7-2 and TRBJ2-7; 7 nucleotides line up with TRBD2. V lost 5 bases to trimming and J lost 3 bases; unmatched junction nucleotides: 10. This CDR3 has 15 residues. Looked up from germline, CDR1 is SGHTA and CDR2 is FQGNSA. CDR3 in DNA: TGTGCCAGCAGCAAATCGCGGATAGCGGGCTACGAGCAGTACTTC. This translates into CASSKSRIAGYEQYF.

Many counts were recorded for this clonotype. In DNA, the CDR3 is TGTGCCAGCAGCCGGACAGGGGCAACCTCCTACGAGCAGTACTTC. Translation gives CASSRTGATSYEQYF. The chain is built from TRBV7-9 and TRBJ2-7; TRBD1 matches 9 bases. J lost 0 bases, V lost 5 bases, and 5 bases had no gene match. From germline, CDR1 is SEHNR and CDR2 FQNEAQ (reference sequence). The CDR3 covers 15 residues.

This clonotype was seen repeatedly, ten times or more. The chain joins TRBV29-1 to TRBJ2-5, with TRBD2 matching over 8 bases. The CDR3 extends over 13 amino acids. V gave up 7 bases and J gave up 2 bases; unmatched junction bases: 6. CDR1 and CDR2 from the germline V gene are SQVTM and ANQGSEA. The DNA for the CDR3 is TGCAGCGCGGGGGGGGCTGGGCAAGAGACCCAGTACTTC. Residues: CSAGGAGQETQYF.

This clonotype was seen many times. This chain links TRBV7-3 with TRBJ2-3, with D unclear. Trimming cost V 5 bases and J 4 bases, with 7 bases left between them. CDR1 and CDR2 from the germline V gene are SGHTA and FQGTGA. The CDR3 is made up of 12 amino acids. Written as DNA, the CDR3 is TGTGCCAGCAGCAATCTAGCAGATACGCAGTATTTT. Amino acid sequence: CASSNLADTQYF.

The sample holds many counts of this clonotype. The V gene is TRBV20-1, the J gene TRBJ2-1; 10 bases line up with TRBD2. The CDR3 loop spans 15 amino acids. CDR1 DFQATT and CDR2 SNEGSKA come from the germline V gene (reference sequence). V lost 6 bases to trimming and J lost 2 bases; unmatched junction nucleotides: 7. CDR3 in amino acids: CSASIGLAAYNEQFF. The CDR3 DNA sequence: TGCAGTGCCTCCATCGGACTAGCGGCCTACAATGAGCAGTTCTTC.

This clonotype was seen repeatedly, ten times or more. The CDR3 DNA reads as TGTGCCAGCAGCTTAGATACCGGGGAGCTGTTTTTT. Translation: CASSLDTGELFF. This chain uses TRBV7-2 with TRBJ2-2; no firm D call. V lost 1 base, J lost 5 bases, and 2 bases lay in between. This CDR3 contains 12 residues. Germline V CDR1 and CDR2: SGHTA, FQGNSA.

Ten or more counts support this clonotype. V is TRBV10-3 and J is TRBJ2-7; D might be TRBD1 (5 bases). V lost 7 bases and J 5 bases, leaving 18 bases between the germline ends. The CDR3 consists of 14 residues. From germline, CDR1 is ENHRY and CDR2 SYGVKD. CDR3 bases: TGTGCCATCAATGATTTTTCAGGGATCCACGAGCAGTACTTC. Amino acid sequence: CAINDFSGIHEQYF.

This clonotype has ten or more counts. The chain employs TRBV20-1 and TRBJ2-3; TRBD2 matches 12 bases. Germline lookup yields CDR1 DFQATT and CDR2 SNEGSKA (reference sequence). With 5 bases clipped from V and 5 bases from J, the junction kept 8 bases outside the gene matches. There are 15 residues in the CDR3. CDR3 DNA: TGCAGTGCTGAACGACTAGCGGGAGTCCGAGATACGCAGTATTTT. It yields the protein CSAERLAGVRDTQYF.